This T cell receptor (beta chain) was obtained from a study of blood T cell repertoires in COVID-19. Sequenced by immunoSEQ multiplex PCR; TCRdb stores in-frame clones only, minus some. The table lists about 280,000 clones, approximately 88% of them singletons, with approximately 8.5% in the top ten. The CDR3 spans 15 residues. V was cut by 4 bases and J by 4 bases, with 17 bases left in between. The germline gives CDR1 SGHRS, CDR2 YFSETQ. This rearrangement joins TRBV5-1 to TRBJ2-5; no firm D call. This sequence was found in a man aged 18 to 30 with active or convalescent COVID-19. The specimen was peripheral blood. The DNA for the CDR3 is TGCGCCAGCAGCCGTATACAGAAAACGGTAGAGACCCAGTACTTC. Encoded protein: CASSRIQKTVETQYF.